The table lists the clone carrying this TCR beta chain with a count of one. The antigen is unknown. This specimen comes from a study of cytomegalovirus exposure and HLA in healthy donors. V gave up 1 base and J gave up 5 bases, with 23 bases separating them. This CDR3 is built from 18 residues. The germline CDR1 and CDR2 sequences are SGHTA and FQGNSA. Study-wide findings and caveats: Specificity of a few CMV-associated chains for CMV antigens was verified in vitro.

Clones were sequenced by immunoSEQ multiplex PCR, and TCRdb holds only the in-frame ones, with some missing. The sample holds 50,000 to 65,000 clones, 90% to 96% seen once. The chain is built from TRBV7-2 and TRBJ2-5, with a tentative D call TRBD2 (5 bases). The TCR was taken from a woman aged 18-29 years in good health and CMV-seronegative. The sample taken for sequencing was PBMCs. For the CDR3, the DNA is TGTGCCAGCAGCTTAGATTTTTTTGGGAGAATACACAAGGAGACCCAGTACTTC. Protein sequence: CASSLDFFGRIHKETQYF.